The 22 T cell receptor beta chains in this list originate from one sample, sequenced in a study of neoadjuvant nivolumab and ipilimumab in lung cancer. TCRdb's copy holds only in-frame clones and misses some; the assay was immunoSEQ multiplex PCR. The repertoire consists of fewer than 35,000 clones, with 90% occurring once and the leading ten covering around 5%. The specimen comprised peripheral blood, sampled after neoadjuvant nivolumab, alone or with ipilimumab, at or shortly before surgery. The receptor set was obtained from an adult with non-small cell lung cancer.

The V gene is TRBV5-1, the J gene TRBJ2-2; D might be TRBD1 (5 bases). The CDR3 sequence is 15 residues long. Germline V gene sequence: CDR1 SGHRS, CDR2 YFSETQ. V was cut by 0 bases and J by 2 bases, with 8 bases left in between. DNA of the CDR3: TGCGCCAGCAGCTTGGAGCAGGGCAACACCGGGGAGCTGTTTTTT. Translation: CASSLEQGNTGELFF.

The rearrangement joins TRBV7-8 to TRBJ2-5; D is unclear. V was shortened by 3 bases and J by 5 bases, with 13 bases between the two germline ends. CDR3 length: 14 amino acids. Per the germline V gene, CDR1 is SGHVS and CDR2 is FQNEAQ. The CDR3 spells CASSFTNSLETQYF. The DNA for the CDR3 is TGTGCCAGCAGCTTTACAAATTCCCTGGAGACCCAGTACTTC.

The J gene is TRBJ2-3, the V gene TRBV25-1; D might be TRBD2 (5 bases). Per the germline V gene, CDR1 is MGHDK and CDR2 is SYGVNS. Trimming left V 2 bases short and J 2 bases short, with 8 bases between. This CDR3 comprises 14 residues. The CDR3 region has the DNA TGTGCCAGCAGTGAAACTAGAACCACAGATACGCAGTATTTT. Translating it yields CASSETRTTDTQYF.

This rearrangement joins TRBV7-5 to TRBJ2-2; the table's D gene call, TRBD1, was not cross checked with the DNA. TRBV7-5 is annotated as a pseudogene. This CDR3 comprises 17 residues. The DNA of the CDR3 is TGTGTCAGAAGCTTACGTCCTGGACAGGGGAACACCGGGGAGCTGTTTTTT. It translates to CVRSLRPGQGNTGELFF.

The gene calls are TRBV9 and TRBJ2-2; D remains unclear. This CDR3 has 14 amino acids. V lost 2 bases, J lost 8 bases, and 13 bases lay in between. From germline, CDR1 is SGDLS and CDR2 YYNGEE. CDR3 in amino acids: CASSVQFAGGELFF. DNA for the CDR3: TGTGCCAGCAGCGTCCAATTCGCCGGGGGGGAGCTGTTTTTT.

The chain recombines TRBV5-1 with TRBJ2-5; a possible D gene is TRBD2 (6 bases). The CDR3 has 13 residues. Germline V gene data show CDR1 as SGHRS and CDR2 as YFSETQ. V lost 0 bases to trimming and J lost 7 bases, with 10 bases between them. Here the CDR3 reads CASSLGAGGTQYF. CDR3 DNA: TGCGCCAGCAGCTTGGGGGCCGGGGGGACCCAGTACTTC.

CDR3 sequence reads: CASSQSLGTQNNEQYF. The CDR3, as DNA: TGTGCCAGTAGTCAGAGCCTCGGGACTCAAAACAACGAGCAGTACTTC. The rearrangement joins TRBV19 to TRBJ2-7; D might be TRBD2 (6 bases). Trimming took off 5 bases at V and 5 bases at J, with 22 bases between the two ends. Germline V gives CDR1 LNHDA, CDR2 SQIVND (reference sequence). CDR3 size: 16 residues.

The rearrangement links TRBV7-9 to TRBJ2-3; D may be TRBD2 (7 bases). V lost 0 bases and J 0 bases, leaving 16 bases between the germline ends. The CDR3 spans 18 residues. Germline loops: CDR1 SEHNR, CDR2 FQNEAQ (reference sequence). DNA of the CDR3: TGTGCCAGCAGCTTAGCCACCTGGGCGGGGGCGAGCACAGATACGCAGTATTTT. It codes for CASSLATWAGASTDTQYF.

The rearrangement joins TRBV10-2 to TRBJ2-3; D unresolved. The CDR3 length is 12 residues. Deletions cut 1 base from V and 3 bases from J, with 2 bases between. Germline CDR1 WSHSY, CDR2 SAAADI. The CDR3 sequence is CASSEWTDTQYF. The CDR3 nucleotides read TGCGCCAGCAGTGAGTGGACAGATACGCAGTATTTT.

The CDR3 region is CSVGTGKKTEAFF. CDR3 bases: TGCAGCGTGGGGACAGGGAAGAAGACTGAAGCTTTCTTT. The chain uses TRBV29-1 and TRBJ1-1; 9 bases agree with TRBD1. Trimming cost V 6 bases and J 5 bases; bases outside gene matches: 7. The V gene's germline CDR1 is SQVTM and CDR2 ANQGSEA. The CDR3 contains 13 residues.

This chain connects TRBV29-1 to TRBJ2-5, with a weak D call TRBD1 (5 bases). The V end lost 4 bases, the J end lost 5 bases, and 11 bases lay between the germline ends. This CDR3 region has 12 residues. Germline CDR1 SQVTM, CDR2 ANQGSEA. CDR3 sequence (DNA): TGCAGCGTTGGGGGCGAAGGGGAGACCCAGTACTTC. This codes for CSVGGEGETQYF. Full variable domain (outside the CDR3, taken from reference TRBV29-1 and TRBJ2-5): SAVISQKPSRDICQRGTSLTIQCQVDSQVTMMFWYRQQPGQSLTLIATANQGSEATYESGFVIDKFPISRPNLTFSTLTVSNMSPEDSSIYLCSVGGEGETQYFGPGTRLLVL.

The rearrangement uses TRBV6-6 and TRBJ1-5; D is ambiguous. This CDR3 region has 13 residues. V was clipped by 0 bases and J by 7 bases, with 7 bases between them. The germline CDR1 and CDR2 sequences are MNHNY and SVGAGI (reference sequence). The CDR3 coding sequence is TGTGCCAGCAGTTACTCGTCTCTGCAGCCCCAGCATTTT. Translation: CASSYSSLQPQHF.

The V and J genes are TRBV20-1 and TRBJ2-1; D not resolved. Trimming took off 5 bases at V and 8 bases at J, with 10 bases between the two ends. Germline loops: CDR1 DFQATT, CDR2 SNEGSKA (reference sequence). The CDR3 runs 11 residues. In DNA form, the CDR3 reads TGCAGTGCTCACGGTGGTTATGAGCAGTTCTTC. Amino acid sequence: CSAHGGYEQFF.

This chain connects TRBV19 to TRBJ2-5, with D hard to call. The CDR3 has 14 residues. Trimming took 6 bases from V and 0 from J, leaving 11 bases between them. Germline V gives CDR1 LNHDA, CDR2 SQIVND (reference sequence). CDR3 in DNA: TGTGCCAGTAGATCCTCCCAGGACCAAGAGACCCAGTACTTC. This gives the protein CASRSSQDQETQYF.

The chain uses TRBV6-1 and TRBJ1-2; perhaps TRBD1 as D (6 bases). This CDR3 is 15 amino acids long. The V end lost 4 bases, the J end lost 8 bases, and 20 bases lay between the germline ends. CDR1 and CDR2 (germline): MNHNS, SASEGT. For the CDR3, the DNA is TGTGCCAGCAGTGCCGAGGTGGGCGGACAGAGGGGCTACACCTTC. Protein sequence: CASSAEVGGQRGYTF.

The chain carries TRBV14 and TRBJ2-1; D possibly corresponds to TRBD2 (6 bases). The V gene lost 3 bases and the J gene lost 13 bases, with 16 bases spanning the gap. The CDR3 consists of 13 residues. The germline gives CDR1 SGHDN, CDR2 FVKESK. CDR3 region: CASSQDLAGLQFF. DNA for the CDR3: TGTGCCAGCAGCCAGGACCTGGCGGGGCTCCAGTTCTTC. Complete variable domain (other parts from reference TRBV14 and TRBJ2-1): EAGVTQFPSHSVIEKGQTVTLRCDPISGHDNLYWYRRVMGKEIKFLLHFVKESKQDESGMPNNRFLAERTGGTYSTLKVQPAELEDSGVYFCASSQDLAGLQFFGPGTRLTVL.

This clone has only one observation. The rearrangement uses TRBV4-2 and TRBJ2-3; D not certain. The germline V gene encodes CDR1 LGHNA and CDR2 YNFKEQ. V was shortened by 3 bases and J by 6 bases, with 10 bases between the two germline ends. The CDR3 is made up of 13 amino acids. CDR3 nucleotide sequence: TGTGCCAGCAGCCATACAAGTGGGGATACGCAGTATTTT. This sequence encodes CASSHTSGDTQYF.

The CDR3 nucleotides read TGTGCCAGCTCACCAGATATGACCCAGAGGCAGTTCTTC. Residues: CASSPDMTQRQFF. The chain carries TRBV18 and TRBJ2-1; D gene ambiguous. The CDR3 is 13 amino acids. The germline V and J ends were trimmed by 2 bases and 12 bases, with 14 bases remaining between them. Germline V CDR1 and CDR2: KGHSH, LQKENI.

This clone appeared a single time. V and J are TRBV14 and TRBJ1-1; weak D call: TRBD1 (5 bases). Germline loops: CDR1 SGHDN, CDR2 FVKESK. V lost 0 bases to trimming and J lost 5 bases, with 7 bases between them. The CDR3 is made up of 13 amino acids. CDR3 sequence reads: CASSQDRVTEAFF. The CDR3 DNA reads TGTGCCAGCAGCCAAGACAGGGTAACTGAAGCTTTCTTT.

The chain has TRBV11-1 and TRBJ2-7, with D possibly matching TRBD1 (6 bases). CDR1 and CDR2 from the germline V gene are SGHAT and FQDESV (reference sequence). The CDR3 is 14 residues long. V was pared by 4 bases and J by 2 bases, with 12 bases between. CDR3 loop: CASSSTTGTYEQYF. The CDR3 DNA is TGTGCCAGCAGCTCCACCACAGGGACCTACGAGCAGTACTTC.

In nucleotides, the CDR3 is TGTGCCAGCAGTTACTCGTCTAGCGGCGGCTACGAGCAGTACTTC. Its protein product is CASSYSSSGGYEQYF. The chain has TRBV6-6 and TRBJ2-7; 7 bases are a match to TRBD2. Losses at the gene ends were 0 bases for V and 3 bases for J; bases not matched to a gene: 5. There are 15 residues in the CDR3. From germline, CDR1 is MNHNY and CDR2 SVGAGI (reference sequence).

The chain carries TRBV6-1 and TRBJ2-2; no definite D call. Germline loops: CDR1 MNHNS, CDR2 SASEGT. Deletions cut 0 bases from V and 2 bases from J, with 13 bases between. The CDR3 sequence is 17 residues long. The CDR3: CASSEALGQPNTGELFF. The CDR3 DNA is TGTGCCAGCAGTGAAGCGCTAGGGCAGCCTAACACCGGGGAGCTGTTTTTT.